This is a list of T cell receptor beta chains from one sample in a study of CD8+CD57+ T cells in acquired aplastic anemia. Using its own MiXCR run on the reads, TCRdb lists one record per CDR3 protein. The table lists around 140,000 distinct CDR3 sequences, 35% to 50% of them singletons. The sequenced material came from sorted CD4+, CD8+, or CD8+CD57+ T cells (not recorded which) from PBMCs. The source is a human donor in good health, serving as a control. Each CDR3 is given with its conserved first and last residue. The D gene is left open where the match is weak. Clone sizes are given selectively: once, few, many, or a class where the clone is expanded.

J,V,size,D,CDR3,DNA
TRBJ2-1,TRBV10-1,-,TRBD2,CASSESAGGPTDEQFF,TGCGCCAGCAGTGAGTCTGCGGGAGGGCCGACGGATGAGCAGTTCTTC
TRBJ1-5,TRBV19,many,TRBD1,CASSIVGRGHQPQHF,TGTGCCAGTAGTATAGTCGGCAGGGGGCATCAGCCCCAGCATTTT
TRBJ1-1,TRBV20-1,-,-,CSARDMTEAFF,TGCAGTGCTAGAGACATGACTGAAGCTTTCTTT
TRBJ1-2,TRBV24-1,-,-,CATSRDEDYRANYGYTF,TGTGCCACCAGCAGAGATGAAGACTACCGAGCTAACTATGGCTACACCTTC
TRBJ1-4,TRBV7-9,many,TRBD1,CASSYYRGRGEKLFF,TGTGCCAGCAGCTACTACAGGGGGCGAGGTGAAAAACTGTTTTTT
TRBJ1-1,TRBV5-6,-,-,CASSLFREAFF,TGTGCCAGTAGCTTGTTCAGAGAAGCTTTCTTT
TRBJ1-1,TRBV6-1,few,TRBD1,CASSESGEQGEAFF,TGTGCCAGCAGTGAATCGGGGGAACAGGGGGAAGCTTTCTTT
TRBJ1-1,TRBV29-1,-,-,CSVARNTEAFF,TGCAGCGTTGCCCGGAACACTGAAGCTTTCTTT
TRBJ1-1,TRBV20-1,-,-,CSARDQGRLNTEAFF,TGCAGTGCTAGAGATCAGGGACGTTTGAACACTGAAGCTTTCTTT
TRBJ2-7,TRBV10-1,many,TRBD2,CASSEGLAGVAKYEQYF,TGCGCCAGCAGTGAGGGACTAGCGGGAGTTGCAAAATACGAGCAGTACTTC
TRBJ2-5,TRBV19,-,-,CASMGDGPGETQYF,TGTGCCAGTATGGGGGACGGGCCCGGGGAGACCCAGTACTTC
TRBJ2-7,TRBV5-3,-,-,CASSPPGFEQYF,TGTGCCAGCAGCCCACCGGGTTTCGAGCAGTACTTC
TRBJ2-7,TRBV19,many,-,CASSIVGTRGRYEQYF,TGTGCCAGTAGTATTGTCGGGACCAGGGGACGCTACGAGCAGTACTTC
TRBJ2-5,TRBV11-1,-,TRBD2,CASSHPMTSGRDETQYF,TGTGCCAGCAGCCATCCTATGACTAGCGGGAGGGATGAGACCCAGTACTTC
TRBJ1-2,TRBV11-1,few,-,CASRYRTGSELRGYTF,TGTGCCAGCAGATACCGTACAGGGAGCGAATTAAGAGGCTACACCTTC
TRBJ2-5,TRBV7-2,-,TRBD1,CASSLTGQGQETQYF,TGTGCCAGCAGCTTAACAGGACAGGGGCAAGAGACCCAGTACTTC
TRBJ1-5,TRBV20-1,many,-,CSAYEGASNQPQHF,TGCAGTGCTTACGAAGGTGCGAGCAATCAGCCCCAGCATTTT
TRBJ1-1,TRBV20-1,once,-,CSARGYTGGSLNTEAFF,TGCAGTGCTAGAGGCTATACTGGGGGCAGCCTGAACACTGAAGCTTTCTTT
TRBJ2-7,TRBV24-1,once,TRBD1,CATSDSSGTGEPYEQYF,TGTGCCACCAGTGATTCCTCCGGGACAGGGGAGCCCTACGAGCAGTACTTC
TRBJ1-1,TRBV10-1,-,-,CAGSGAGFGTEAFF,TGCGCCGGCAGTGGCGCAGGGTTTGGAACTGAAGCTTTCTTT
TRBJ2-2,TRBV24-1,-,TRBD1,CATSGPTGGYTGELFF,TGTGCCACCAGTGGCCCAACAGGGGGCTACACCGGGGAGCTGTTTTTT
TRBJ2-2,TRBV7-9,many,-,CASSLSTNTGELFF,TGTGCCAGCAGCTTATCCACAAACACCGGGGAGCTGTTTTTT
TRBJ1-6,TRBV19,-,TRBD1,CASRVGQGDSPLHF,TGTGCCAGTAGAGTGGGACAGGGGGATTCACCCCTCCACTTT